This T cell receptor beta chain was obtained from a study of T-cell memory formation after mild COVID-19. As for the study in general: TCR clusters mostly belonged to single donors.

The CDR3 contains 14 residues. V was trimmed by 4 bases and J by 2 bases, leaving 11 bases between them. TCRdb called the 5' RACE reads again in MiXCR, with one record for every CDR3 protein. The table lists fewer than 600,000 distinct CDR3 sequences, about a fifth of them singletons. Regarding the study as a whole: Researchers found some responding clones in pre-infection memory, a sign that cross-reactive memory joined. Contracting clones from day 15 to 85 had balanced CD4/CD8; later expanders favoured CD4+. For second-wave clones that peaked at day 37, SARS-CoV-2 specificity went unverified.

Concerning this clonotype: The antigen is not known.

The receptor's source is an adult woman who had mild COVID-19 (a few samples of this study predate the infection). Cell type and time point are not known. Material: PBMCs or a T cell subset sorted from them (not recorded which). The rearrangement uses TRBV12-3 or TRBV12-4 and TRBJ2-5; a possible D gene is TRBD2 (6 bases). CDR3 in amino acids: CASSSVTRQETQYF. In DNA, the CDR3 is TGTGCCAGCAGTTCCGTGACTAGACAAGAGACCCAGTACTTC.